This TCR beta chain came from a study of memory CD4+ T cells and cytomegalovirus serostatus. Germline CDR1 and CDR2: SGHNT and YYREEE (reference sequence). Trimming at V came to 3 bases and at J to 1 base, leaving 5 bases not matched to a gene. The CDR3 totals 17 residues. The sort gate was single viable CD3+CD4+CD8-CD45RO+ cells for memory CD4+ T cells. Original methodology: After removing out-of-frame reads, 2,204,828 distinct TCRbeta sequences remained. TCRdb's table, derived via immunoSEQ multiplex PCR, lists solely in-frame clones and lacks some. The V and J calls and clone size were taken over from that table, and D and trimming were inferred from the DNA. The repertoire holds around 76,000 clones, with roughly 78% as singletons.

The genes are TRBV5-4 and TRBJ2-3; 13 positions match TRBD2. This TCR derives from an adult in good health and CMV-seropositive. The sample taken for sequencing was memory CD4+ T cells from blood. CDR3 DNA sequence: TGTGCCAGCAGCTCTGGCGGACTAGCGGGGGGCACAGATACGCAGTATTTT. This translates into CASSSGGLAGGTDTQYF. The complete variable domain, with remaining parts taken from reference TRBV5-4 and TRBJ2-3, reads ETGVTQSPTHLIKTRGQQVTLRCSSQSGHNTVSWYQQALGQGPQFIFQYYREEENGRGNFPPRFSGLQFPNYSSELNVNALELDDSALYLCASSSGGLAGGTDTQYFGPGTRLTVL.